These 3 T cell receptor beta chains originate from one sample sequenced in a study of cytomegalovirus exposure and HLA in healthy donors. In the PCR, 60 Vbeta and 13 Jbeta primers were used. The protocol was immunoSEQ multiplex PCR, while the TCRdb copy is restricted to in-frame clones and leaves out a portion. The table has 65,000 to 90,000 clones, about nine tenths seen once. The sequenced sample consisted of PBMCs. The receptors shown here come from a woman between 25 and 40 years old in good health and CMV-seronegative.

The genes are TRBV4-2 and TRBJ1-2, with 8 positions matching TRBD1. Per the germline V gene, CDR1 is LGHNA and CDR2 is YNFKEQ. CDR3 length: 11 amino acids. After removal of 5 bases from V and 14 bases from J, the junction contained 7 bases not matched to a gene. CDR3 region: CASSGRTGKTF. CDR3 in DNA: TGTGCCAGCAGCGGCCGGACAGGGAAAACCTTC.

The V gene is TRBV7-3, the J gene TRBJ2-3, with D unclear. CDR3 size: 14 residues. With 1 base removed from V and 4 bases from J, the gap between germline ends came to 9 bases. Germline CDR1 SGHTA, CDR2 FQGTGA. The CDR3 region has the DNA TGTGCCAGCAGCTTAAATGCGGTCCCAGATACGCAGTATTTT. It is translated as CASSLNAVPDTQYF.

In this sample, this clone turned up once. The junction differs from germline at one of its ends, possibly a read error. The chain has TRBV6-1 and TRBJ1-2, with 11 bases fitting TRBD1. The CDR3 length is 14 residues. Germline V gene lookup returns CDR1 MNHNS and CDR2 SASEGT. The CDR3 DNA reads as TGTGCCAACAGTACCGGACAGGGGGCGTATGGCTACACCTTC. Residues: CANSTGQGAYGYTF.